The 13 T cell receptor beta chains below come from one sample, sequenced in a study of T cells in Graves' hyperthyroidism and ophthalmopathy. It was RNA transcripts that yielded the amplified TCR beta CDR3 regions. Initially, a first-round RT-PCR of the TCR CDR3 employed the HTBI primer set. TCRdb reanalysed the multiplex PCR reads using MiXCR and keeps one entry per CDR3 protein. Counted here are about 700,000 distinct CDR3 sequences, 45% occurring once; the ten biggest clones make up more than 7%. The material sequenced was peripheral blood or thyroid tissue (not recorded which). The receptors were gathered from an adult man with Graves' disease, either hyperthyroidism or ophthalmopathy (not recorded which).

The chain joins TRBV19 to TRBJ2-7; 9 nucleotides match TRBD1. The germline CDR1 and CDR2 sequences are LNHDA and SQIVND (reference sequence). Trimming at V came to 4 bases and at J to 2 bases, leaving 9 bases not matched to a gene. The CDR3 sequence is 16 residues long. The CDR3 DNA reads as TGTGCCAGTAGTACCTCGGACAGGGGAATCACCTACGAGCAGTACTTC. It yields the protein CASSTSDRGITYEQYF.

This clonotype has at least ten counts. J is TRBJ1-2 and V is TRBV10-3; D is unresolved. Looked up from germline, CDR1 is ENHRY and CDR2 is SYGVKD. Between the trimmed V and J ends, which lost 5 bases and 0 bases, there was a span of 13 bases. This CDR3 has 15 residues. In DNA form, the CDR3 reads TGTGCCATCAGTTCCCATTGGGGAGCTAACTATGGCTACACCTTC. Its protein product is CAISSHWGANYGYTF.

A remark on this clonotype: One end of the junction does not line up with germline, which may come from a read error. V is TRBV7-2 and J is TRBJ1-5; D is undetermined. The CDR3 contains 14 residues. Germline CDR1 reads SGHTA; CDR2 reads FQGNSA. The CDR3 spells CASSLKQFNQLQHF. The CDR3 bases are TGTGCCAGCAGTTTAAAACAGTTCAATCAGCTCCAGCATTTT. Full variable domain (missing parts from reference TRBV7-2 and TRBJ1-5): GAGVSQSPSNKVTEKGKDVELRCDPISGHTALYWYRQSLGQGLEFLIYFQGNSAPDKSGLPSDRFSAERTGGSVSTLTIQRTQQEDSAVYLCASSLKQFNQLQHFGDGTRLSIL.

CDR3 coding DNA: TGTGCCAGCAACCCTCTCAGGGGGGCCTACGAGCAGTACTTC. Translation gives CASNPLRGAYEQYF. The chain uses TRBV7-2 and TRBJ2-7, with D possibly TRBD1 on 7 matching bases. Germline CDR1 reads SGHTA; CDR2 reads FQGNSA. The CDR3 sequence is 14 residues long. Deletions cut 7 bases from V and 2 bases from J, with 15 bases between.

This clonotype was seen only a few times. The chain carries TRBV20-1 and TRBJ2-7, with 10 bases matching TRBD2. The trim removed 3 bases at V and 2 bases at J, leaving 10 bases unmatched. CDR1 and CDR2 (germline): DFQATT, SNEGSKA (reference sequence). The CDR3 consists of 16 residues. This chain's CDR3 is CSARDPSGGYPYEQYF. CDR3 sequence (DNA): TGCAGTGCTAGGGATCCTAGCGGGGGTTACCCCTACGAGCAGTACTTC.

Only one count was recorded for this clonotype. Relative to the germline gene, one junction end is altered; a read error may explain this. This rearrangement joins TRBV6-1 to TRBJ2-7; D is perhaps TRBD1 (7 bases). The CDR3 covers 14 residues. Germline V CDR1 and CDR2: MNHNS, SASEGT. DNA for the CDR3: TGTGCCAGCAGTGAAGGATCGCAGGGGGACTCCACGACCTTC. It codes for CASSEGSQGDSTTF.

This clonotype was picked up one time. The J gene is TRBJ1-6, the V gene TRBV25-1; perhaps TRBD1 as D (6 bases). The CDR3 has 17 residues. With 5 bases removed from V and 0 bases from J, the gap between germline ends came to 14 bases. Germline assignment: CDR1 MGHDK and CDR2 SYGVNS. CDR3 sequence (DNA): TGTGCCAGCAGTTCACAGGGAATGGGCTCCTATAATTCACCCCTCCACTTT. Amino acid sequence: CASSSQGMGSYNSPLHF.

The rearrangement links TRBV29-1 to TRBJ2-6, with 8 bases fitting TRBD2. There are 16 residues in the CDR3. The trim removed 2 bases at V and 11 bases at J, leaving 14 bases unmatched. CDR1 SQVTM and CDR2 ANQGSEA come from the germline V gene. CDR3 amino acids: CSVEPHQGRGVYVLTF. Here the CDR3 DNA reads TGCAGCGTTGAACCCCATCAGGGGCGGGGGGTCTACGTCCTGACTTTC.

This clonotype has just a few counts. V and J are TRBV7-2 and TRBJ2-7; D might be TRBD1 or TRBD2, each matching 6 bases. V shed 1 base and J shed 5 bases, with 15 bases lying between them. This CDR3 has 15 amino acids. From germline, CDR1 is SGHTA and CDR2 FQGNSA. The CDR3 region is CASSLVAGGIDEQYF. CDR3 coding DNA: TGTGCCAGCAGCTTAGTAGCCGGGGGCATCGACGAGCAGTACTTC.

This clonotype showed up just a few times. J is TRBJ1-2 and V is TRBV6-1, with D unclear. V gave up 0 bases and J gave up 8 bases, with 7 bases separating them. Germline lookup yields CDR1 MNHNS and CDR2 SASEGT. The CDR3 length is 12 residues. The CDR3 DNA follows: TGTGCCAGCAGTGAAGCGCTTCCGGGCTACACCTTC. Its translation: CASSEALPGYTF.

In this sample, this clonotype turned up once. CDR3 loop: CASSSAPGRTGRVEQYF. Written as DNA, the CDR3 is TGTGCCAGCAGTTCCGCCCCTGGCCGGACAGGGAGGGTCGAGCAGTACTTC. The chain joins TRBV7-9 to TRBJ2-7, with a weak D call TRBD1 (8 bases). Germline values: CDR1 SEHNR, CDR2 FQNEAQ (reference sequence). This CDR3 comprises 17 residues. V lost 6 bases to trimming and J lost 6 bases, with 27 bases between them.

CDR3 region: CASSLDALYEQYF. CDR3 DNA: TGCGCCAGCAGCTTGGACGCACTCTACGAGCAGTACTTC. V gene TRBV5-1 combines with J gene TRBJ2-7; unclear D gene. The CDR3 totals 13 residues. The V end lost 0 bases, the J end lost 3 bases, and 7 bases lay between the germline ends. The germline V gene encodes CDR1 SGHRS and CDR2 YFSETQ.

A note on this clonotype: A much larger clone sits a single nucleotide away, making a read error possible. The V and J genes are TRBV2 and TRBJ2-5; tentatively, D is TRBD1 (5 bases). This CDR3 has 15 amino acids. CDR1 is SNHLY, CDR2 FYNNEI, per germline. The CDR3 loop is CVSSRGQVEQETQYF. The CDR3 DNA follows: TGTGTCAGCAGTAGGGGTCAGGTAGAACAAGAGACCCAGTACTTC.